This TCR beta chain comes out of a study of identical twins (dated by TCRdb to the mid-2010s). Regarding the research as a whole: To test whether fetal clonotypes persist, the study used deep sequencing on TCR alpha and beta repertoires from monozygotic twins, unrelated adults of various ages, and cord blood. To rule out contamination, the twin experiments were replicated at different times with different library preparation protocols. Broad study findings and their caveats: Out-of-frame TCR alpha sharing in monozygotic twins was systematically underestimated by recombination models, whereas sharing between unrelated individuals was in agreement with the recombination models. Zero-insertion analyses could be partly confounded by invariant T cells such as MAIT and iNKT, although diverse VJ usage argued against such confounding for most clonotypes. Compared with coincidental sharing between unrelated individuals, out-of-frame TCR alpha sequences shared between twins had an excess of sequences with low generation probability. Abundant cord blood beta clonotypes carried fewer insertions; young adult naive repertoires showed a weaker similar trend, while memory repertoires showed none. In beta out-of-frame sequences, excess twin sharing was weaker, because having fewer shared sequences lowered the signal-to-noise ratio. Because the same donors could not be followed over many years, the conclusions depended on cross-sectional statistical analysis.

A remark on this clonotype: What antigen it recognizes has not been identified. Base qualities were left out, and no much larger clone turns up one base away.

The library came from 5' RACE. The reads were generated on an Illumina HiSeq 2000. A universal primer binding site was added through template switching, and the final cDNA carried a unique molecular identifier so that TCR cDNA molecules could be counted accurately. First-strand cDNA for TCR alpha and beta chains was synthesized from specific primers in the conserved constant-segment region. To control for contamination, every cDNA library was double barcoded, receiving both a SMART-Mk sample barcode and Illumina barcodes. Two successive PCR steps introduced TruSeq adapter sequences along with Illumina sample barcodes. The Illumina HiSeq platform was used with custom primers to sequence TCR alpha and beta cDNA libraries. The study's own analysis went as follows. MiGEC processed the raw reads to extract unique molecular identifiers, while MiXCR was used to determine the CDR3 positions. For each individual, recombination models were inferred using an EM algorithm with the repgenHMM and IGoR tools. The tcR package in R was used for shared clonotype analysis, with sharing normalized by the product of cloneset sizes. To study raw recombination without the effects of thymic and clonal selection, out-of-frame nonproductive sequences were analyzed. TCRdb reprocessed the public reads (quality trimming at Q25 with fastp, clone calling with MiXCR) and kept in-frame beta chains. One record per CDR3 amino acid sequence lists the most common genes and DNA. Clone size and V and J calls follow TCRdb, not the original study. This sample comprises about 810,000 distinct CDR3 sequences, over 9% of them detected only once. Under 2% of the sample goes to the ten largest clones.

Every donor was a healthy Caucasian. The twin cohort comprised three pairs of female monozygotic twins, all aged roughly 18 to 30 years. RNA for TCR libraries was isolated from peripheral blood mononuclear cells. For CDR1 and CDR2, the germline V gene lists MDHEN and SYDVKM. A distance of 20 bases separates the germline ends of V and J, which lose 6 bases and 4 bases respectively. The CDR3 holds 16 amino acids from the cysteine to the phenylalanine. This entry keeps only the CDR3 DNA: 48 bases, framed from base 1. This same sample was also part of a study on yellow fever vaccine responses in identical twins. The second study also describes: According to the authors, in identical twins the way T cells responded to vaccination appeared partly convergent and partly personalized. The study precisely tracked vaccine-responding T cell clones in identical twins.

The sequence links TRBV28 to TRBJ2-3; the D gene is perhaps TRBD1, on 6 matching bases. The sequence was collected from a woman aged 18-30 years in good health. The material sequenced was PBMCs. The nucleotides are TGTGCCAGCAGCCAAGTGCTAGTTGGGGGCTCAGATACGCAGTATTTT. It is translated as CASSQVLVGGSDTQYF.